A single sample gave rise to the 16 T cell receptor beta chains below, sequenced in a study of blood T cell repertoires in COVID-19. Clones were sequenced by immunoSEQ multiplex PCR, and TCRdb holds only the in-frame ones, with some missing. The sample yields more than 200,000 clones, about 79% seen once. The specimen sequenced was peripheral blood. Every receptor here comes from a man at least 80 years old with acute or convalescent COVID-19.

The chain links TRBV5-5 to TRBJ1-2, with 10 positions matching TRBD1. The CDR3 contains 14 residues. With V trimmed by 4 bases and J by 4 bases, 4 bases remained unmatched. Germline V lookup: CDR1 SGHKS, CDR2 YYEKEE (reference sequence). This CDR3 is CASSRTGGSYGYTF. The CDR3 coding sequence is TGTGCCAGCAGCAGGACAGGGGGAAGCTATGGCTACACCTTC.

The CDR3 reads CASSDAGTPYTF. In DNA, the CDR3 is TGTGCCAGCAGTGACGCCGGGACACCGTACACCTTC. The rearrangement links TRBV2 to TRBJ1-2; D might be TRBD1 (6 bases). The CDR3 is 12 residues long. V dropped 3 bases and J dropped 11 bases, with 13 bases sitting between them. In germline, CDR1 is SNHLY, CDR2 FYNNEI.

The V call is TRBV15, the J call TRBJ2-3, with 8 bases matching TRBD1. Germline loops: CDR1 LNHNV, CDR2 YYDKDF (reference sequence). V was clipped by 2 bases and J by 4 bases; unmatched bases: 14. This CDR3 spans 18 amino acids. CDR3 in amino acids: CATSRPPATGERADTQYF. CDR3 coding DNA: TGTGCCACCAGCAGACCCCCAGCGACAGGGGAACGGGCAGATACGCAGTATTTT.

This chain joins TRBV5-1 and TRBJ1-2; perhaps TRBD1 as D (5 bases). Trimming pared 1 base from V and 7 bases from J, leaving 14 bases between. Germline values: CDR1 SGHRS, CDR2 YFSETQ. CDR3 size: 14 residues. In DNA, the CDR3 is TGCGCCAGCAGCTTGATGTGGGGGGGACGTGGCTACACCTTC. It yields the protein CASSLMWGGRGYTF.

The chain uses TRBV5-1 and TRBJ1-2, with 7 bases that match TRBD1. The germline CDR1 and CDR2 sequences are SGHRS and YFSETQ. Trimming removed 5 bases from V and 1 base from J; junction bases left unmatched: 5. The CDR3 has 14 amino acids. The CDR3 reads CASRLTGFNYGYTF. The CDR3 nucleotides read TGCGCCAGCAGGTTGACAGGGTTTAACTATGGCTACACCTTC.

J is TRBJ1-5 and V is TRBV10-3; D uncertain. From germline, CDR1 is ENHRY and CDR2 SYGVKD. Trimming pared 8 bases from V and 6 bases from J, leaving 26 bases between. This CDR3 has 17 residues. CDR3 protein: CAIGPGFGNKGGQPQHF. In DNA form, the CDR3 reads TGTGCCATCGGGCCGGGGTTCGGGAATAAGGGCGGTCAGCCCCAGCATTTT.

The rearrangement joins TRBV5-1 to TRBJ2-5; TRBD2 matches 7 bases. J was trimmed by 5 bases and V by 1 base; bases with no gene match: 11. The CDR3 is 16 residues long. Looked up from germline, CDR1 is SGHRS and CDR2 is YFSETQ. The chain's CDR3 is CASSLRLAGARETQYF. The CDR3 nucleotides are TGCGCCAGCAGCTTGCGTCTGGCGGGAGCACGGGAGACCCAGTACTTC.

The V gene is TRBV27, the J gene TRBJ2-1; possibly TRBD1 for D (5 bases). With 3 bases removed from V and 0 bases from J, the gap between germline ends came to 9 bases. Germline V gives CDR1 MNHEY, CDR2 SMNVEV (reference sequence). There are 15 residues in the CDR3. The CDR3 is CASSLGRGSYNEQFF. The CDR3 DNA is TGTGCCAGCAGTTTGGGTAGGGGCTCCTACAATGAGCAGTTCTTC.

The rearrangement joins TRBV9 to TRBJ2-5, with D maybe TRBD1 (6 bases). V dropped 4 bases and J dropped 4 bases, with 14 bases sitting between them. The CDR3 loop spans 14 amino acids. Germline CDR1 reads SGDLS; CDR2 reads YYNGEE. DNA for the CDR3: TGTGCCAGCAGCCCGGGCAGGGGCCCAGAGACCCAGTACTTC. As protein: CASSPGRGPETQYF.

The chain recombines TRBV28 with TRBJ1-4; 10 bases agree with TRBD1. Looked up from germline, CDR1 is MDHEN and CDR2 is SYDVKM. V shed 2 bases, J shed 7 bases, and the junction held 4 bases outside the gene matches. This CDR3 spans 15 amino acids. The CDR3 loop is CASSLRTGGGEKLFF. The DNA of the CDR3 is TGTGCCAGCAGTTTAAGGACAGGGGGAGGTGAAAAACTGTTTTTT.

The chain is built from TRBV2 and TRBJ2-7; tentatively, D is TRBD2 (5 bases). Per the germline V gene, CDR1 is SNHLY and CDR2 is FYNNEI. V dropped 7 bases and J dropped 4 bases, with 8 bases sitting between them. The CDR3 loop spans 11 amino acids. The DNA for the CDR3 is TGTGCCAGCAAGGGCGGGTACGAGCAGTACTTC. Translated, it gives CASKGGYEQYF.

CDR3 in amino acids: CASSSFDTLMNTEAFF. For the CDR3, the DNA is TGTGCCAGCAGTTCCTTCGACACACTCATGAACACTGAAGCTTTCTTT. The chain is built from TRBV6-5 and TRBJ1-1; D uncertain. The V and J ends lost 4 bases and 0 bases respectively, with 15 bases between them. Per germline, CDR1 MNHEY and CDR2 SVGAGI. The CDR3 is 16 residues long.

This chain connects TRBV12-5 to TRBJ2-7; 8 nucleotides agree with TRBD1. CDR3 length equals 16 residues. CDR1 and CDR2 (germline): LGHNT, FRNRAP. Trimming cost V 2 bases and J 6 bases; bases outside gene matches: 12. The CDR3 loop is CASGLIYGTGRIEQYF. The CDR3 DNA reads TGTGCTAGTGGTTTGATTTACGGGACAGGTCGCATCGAGCAGTACTTC.

The CDR3 protein is CASSVGGGSYEQYF. CDR3 DNA: TGTGCCAGTAGTGTGGGAGGGGGCTCCTACGAGCAGTACTTC. The J gene is TRBJ2-7, the V gene TRBV19; a possible D gene is TRBD2 (7 bases). Trimming took 5 bases from V and 0 from J, leaving 11 bases between them. This CDR3 has 14 amino acids. Germline loops: CDR1 LNHDA, CDR2 SQIVND (reference sequence). The full variable domain, rest sourced from reference TRBV19 and TRBJ2-7, is DGGITQSPKYLFRKEGQNVTLSCEQNLNHDAMYWYRQDPGQGLRLIYYSQIVNDFQKGDIAEGYSVSREKKESFPLTVTSAQKNPTAFYLCASSVGGGSYEQYFGPGTRLTVT.

The chain couples TRBV27 to TRBJ1-5; 7 bases match TRBD1. The CDR3 loop spans 14 amino acids. Germline V gene data show CDR1 as MNHEY and CDR2 as SMNVEV (reference sequence). V dropped 5 bases and J dropped 9; count of bases not matched to a gene: 10. CDR3 sequence: CASSLQGPPWPQHF. CDR3 sequence (DNA): TGTGCCAGCAGTCTACAGGGGCCGCCTTGGCCCCAGCATTTT.

The rearrangement joins TRBV6-6 to TRBJ2-1, with 8 bases lining up with TRBD2. The V gene end was trimmed by 5 bases and the J gene end by 8 bases; junction bases not matched to a gene: 11. CDR3 length: 15 amino acids. Germline V gene sequence: CDR1 MNHNY, CDR2 SVGAGI (reference sequence). In DNA form, the CDR3 reads TGTGCCAGCAGTCCCCCGGGACTAGGGTCATATGAGCAGTTCTTC. Its protein is CASSPPGLGSYEQFF.